These T cell receptor beta chains were read from a single sample in a study of CD4 T cells in relation to SARS-CoV-2 and coronaviruses. The repertoire was sequenced with immunoSEQ multiplex PCR; TCRdb's copy has only in-frame clones and lacks some. The table shows 60,000 to 75,000 clones, with 85% to 95% occurring only once. Sequenced: naive CD4+ T cells from PBMCs. The origin of the receptors is a human donor in good health. Each CDR3 is given with its conserved first and last residue. A D gene is named only where the DNA matches it firmly. Expanded clones get a size class; other rows say once, few or many, or leave the size out.

d_call cdr3_length j_call v_call clone_size cdr3_nt cdr3_aa
TRBD2 13 TRBJ2-3 TRBV3-1/TRBV3-2 NA TGTGCCAGCAGCCAAGTATCTGCGGGAGCCAAGGATTTT CASSQVSAGAKDF
NA 16 TRBJ2-2 TRBV7-8 NA TGTGCCAGCAGCTTACTAAGGGGACCGAACACCGGGGAGCTGTTTTTT CASSLLRGPNTGELFF
NA 15 TRBJ2-3 TRBV5-1 NA TGCGCCAGCAGCTTGGCGGGCCGAAGCACAGATACGCAGTATTTT CASSLAGRSTDTQYF
NA 15 TRBJ2-7 TRBV11-1 NA TGTGCCAGCAGCTTTGCAGGGGAAGGTTCCTACGAGCAGTACTTC CASSFAGEGSYEQYF
NA 11 TRBJ1-4 TRBV2 NA TGTGCCAGCACTGATTATGAAAAACTGTTTTTT CASTDYEKLFF
NA 14 TRBJ2-7 TRBV5-1 NA TGCGCCAGCAGCCCGGCGGCCGATGCCTACGAGCAGTACTTC CASSPAADAYEQYF
NA 16 TRBJ2-7 TRBV6-5 NA TGTGCCAGCAGTTACTCCCCAGGGAGGAGTTCTTACGAGCAGTACTTC CASSYSPGRSSYEQYF
NA 14 TRBJ1-3 TRBV9 NA TGTGCCAGCAGCGTCAGACAGACTGGAAACACCATATATTTT CASSVRQTGNTIYF
TRBD2 15 TRBJ2-3 TRBV6-2/TRBV6-3 NA TGTGCCAGCAGACCTAGCGGGGGTAGCACAGATACGCAGTATTTT CASRPSGGSTDTQYF
NA 15 TRBJ1-5 TRBV6-6 NA TGTGCCAGCAACCGGGATTACTCCGGCAATCAGCCCCAGCATTTT CASNRDYSGNQPQHF
NA 14 TRBJ2-3 TRBV11-2 NA TGTGCCAGCAGCCCACAGGTCAGCACAGATACGCAGTATTTT CASSPQVSTDTQYF
TRBD2 16 TRBJ2-7 TRBV7-3 NA TGTGCCAGCAGCTTAAAGGTAGCTAGCGGAAGCTACGAGCAGTACTTC CASSLKVASGSYEQYF
NA 14 TRBJ1-4 TRBV7-9 NA TGTGCCAGCAGCCTACGAGGGGGGGATGAAAAACTGTTTTTT CASSLRGGDEKLFF
NA 16 TRBJ1-5 TRBV6-1 once TGTGCCAGCAGTGAAGCTTGGAGACATCGGCGTCAGCCCCAGCATTTT CASSEAWRHRRQPQHF